Below, 27 T cell receptor beta chains from the same sample are listed, as sequenced in a study of Graves' ophthalmopathy and Graves' hyperthyroidism. RNA transcripts provided the template for amplifying TCR beta CDR3 regions. HTBI-primed first-round RT-PCR preceded second-round multiplex PCR. MiXCR was run by TCRdb on the multiplex PCR reads, yielding one entry per CDR3 protein. The sample contains hundreds of thousands of distinct CDR3 sequences, about a fifth of which appear only once. The specimen was peripheral blood. Every receptor here comes from a woman in her late teens or twenties with stable Graves' hyperthyroidism. Some clones in this sample may be carry-over from other donors' samples.

This clonotype occurred a few times. The rearrangement uses TRBV29-1 and TRBJ2-7; 8 bases are a match to TRBD2. Trimming removed 6 bases from V and 2 bases from J; junction bases left unmatched: 9. Germline V CDR1 and CDR2: SQVTM, ANQGSEA. The CDR3 loop spans 14 amino acids. The CDR3 loop is CSVGRRGLAYEQYF. The CDR3 nucleotides are TGCAGCGTGGGACGGAGGGGACTAGCCTACGAGCAGTACTTC.

V and J are TRBV28 and TRBJ2-7; D is perhaps TRBD1 (5 bases). Germline assignment: CDR1 MDHEN and CDR2 SYDVKM. Trimming took 2 bases from V and 2 from J, leaving 16 bases between them. This CDR3 contains 16 residues. CDR3 bases: TGTGCCAGCAGTTTAAGGCAGGGTCCCGCTCCCTACGAGCAGTACTTC. It is translated as CASSLRQGPAPYEQYF.

This clonotype was counted a few times. The chain has TRBV5-1 and TRBJ2-7, with D uncertain. CDR1 and CDR2 (germline): SGHRS, YFSETQ. CDR3 size: 12 residues. V lost 0 bases and J lost 11, with 12 bases in between. The CDR3 nucleotides read TGCGCCAGCAGCTTGGATCGTGGGCGAGAGTACTTC. This codes for CASSLDRGREYF.

The chain combines TRBV11-3 with TRBJ2-7, with D maybe TRBD1 (6 bases). V shed 5 bases and J shed 6 bases, with 20 bases lying between them. This CDR3 has 15 amino acids. Germline values: CDR1 SGHNT, CDR2 YENEEA. The CDR3 is CASSQSDPQGVEQYF. The DNA of the CDR3 is TGTGCCAGCAGCCAATCGGACCCACAGGGCGTCGAGCAGTACTTC.

This clonotype was counted many times. This chain joins TRBV9 and TRBJ2-2; the match to TRBD2 covers 10 bases. The germline CDR1 and CDR2 sequences are SGDLS and YYNGEE. The CDR3 contains 16 residues. Unmatched junction bases numbered 9, after V lost 3 bases and J lost 7 bases. Here the CDR3 reads CASSALKREGGGELFF. DNA for the CDR3: TGTGCCAGCAGCGCGCTAAAGCGGGAGGGCGGCGGGGAGCTGTTTTTT. The whole variable domain, filled in from reference TRBV9 and TRBJ2-2, reads DSGVTQTPKHLITATGQRVTLRCSPRSGDLSVYWYQQSLDQGLQFLIQYYNGEERAKGNILERFSAQQFPDLHSELNLSSLELGDSALYFCASSALKREGGGELFFGEGSRLTVL.

The table lists this clonotype with many counts. The chain links TRBV7-2 to TRBJ2-2; D could derive from TRBD1 or TRBD2 (5 bases each). There are 15 residues in the CDR3. The ends were cut back, 4 bases at V and 4 bases at J, with 13 bases in the middle. Germline V gene lookup returns CDR1 SGHTA and CDR2 FQGNSA. CDR3 bases: TGTGCCAGCAGCTCCCGGGACCTCCCCACCGGGGAGCTGTTTTTT. Its protein product is CASSSRDLPTGELFF.

This chain links TRBV28 with TRBJ2-7; TRBD2 aligns across 10 bases. Germline CDR1 reads MDHEN; CDR2 reads SYDVKM. The V and J ends lost 4 bases and 2 bases, in that order; junction bases with no gene match: 8. This CDR3 is 16 amino acids long. CDR3 sequence: CASSSELAGPTYEQYF. CDR3 bases: TGTGCCAGCAGTTCCGAACTAGCGGGGCCAACCTACGAGCAGTACTTC.

This clonotype was recorded at least ten times. The chain is built from TRBV6-2 or TRBV6-3 and TRBJ1-2; D call uncertain. Germline V gene data show CDR1 as MNHEY and CDR2 as SVGEGT. The V and J ends lost 3 bases and 8 bases respectively, with 10 bases between them. There are 12 residues in the CDR3. CDR3 region: CASSYTGRGYTF. The CDR3, as DNA: TGTGCCAGCAGTTATACCGGTCGGGGCTACACCTTC.

This chain links TRBV6-1 with TRBJ1-3, with a weak D call TRBD1 (6 bases). CDR3 length equals 13 residues. V was pared by 9 bases and J by 0 bases, with 9 bases between. Germline V gives CDR1 MNHNS, CDR2 SASEGT. The CDR3 here is CASDRNSGNTIYF. DNA of the CDR3: TGTGCCAGTGACAGGAACTCTGGAAACACCATATATTTT.

This clonotype appeared many times. J is TRBJ2-7 and V is TRBV7-2; unclear D gene. The V and J ends lost 2 bases and 6 bases respectively, with 8 bases between them. This CDR3 has 12 amino acids. CDR1 and CDR2 from the germline V gene are SGHTA and FQGNSA. The CDR3: CASSLPGFEQYF. The CDR3 coding sequence is TGTGCCAGCAGCTTACCCGGGTTCGAGCAGTACTTC.

This clonotype was detected only a few times. This may be a read error: a much more frequent sequence differs by one nucleotide. The rearrangement joins TRBV11-1 to TRBJ1-2; TRBD1 aligns across 7 bases. Germline V gene lookup returns CDR1 SGHAT and CDR2 FQDESV (reference sequence). The CDR3 extends over 13 amino acids. This CDR3 is CASSITGDHGYAF. The CDR3 bases are TGTGCCAGCAGCATAACAGGGGATCATGGCTACGCCTTC. The entire variable domain, with the rest obtained from reference TRBV11-1 and TRBJ1-2, is as follows: EAEVAQSPRYKITEKSQAVAFWCDPISGHATLYWYRQILGQGPELLVQFQDESVVDDSQLPKDRFSAERLKGVDSTLKIQPAELGDSAMYLCASSITGDHGYAFGSGTRLTVV.

This clonotype was recorded at least ten times. A much larger clone lies one base from this, so it may be a read error. The genes are TRBV6-1 and TRBJ2-5; maybe TRBD2 (5 bases). Germline V gives CDR1 MNHNS, CDR2 SASEGT. The CDR3 runs 13 residues. Trimming stripped 6 bases from V and 9 bases from J, with 17 bases between. CDR3 nucleotide sequence: TGTGCCAGCAGCAAGGACTGGGGTCGGGCCCAGTACTTC. Translated: CASSKDWGRAQYF.

The genes are TRBV20-1 and TRBJ2-5; the D gene is possibly TRBD2 (5 bases). The CDR3 length is 16 residues. Germline assignment: CDR1 DFQATT and CDR2 SNEGSKA (reference sequence). V was clipped by 4 bases and J by 5 bases, with 23 bases between them. CDR3 nucleotide sequence: TGCAGTGCTATAGGCCCGCGTATGGTTGGCGGGGAGACCCAGTACTTC. This codes for CSAIGPRMVGGETQYF.

This clonotype came up many times. Here the CDR3 DNA reads TGTGCCAGCAGTTCAGAGACAGGGTTGAACACTGAAGCTTTCTTT. This codes for CASSSETGLNTEAFF. V is TRBV12-3 or TRBV12-4 and J is TRBJ1-1, with TRBD1 matching over 7 bases. V lost 4 bases to trimming and J lost 0 bases; unmatched junction nucleotides: 5. The CDR3 runs 15 residues.

The rearrangement uses TRBV20-1 and TRBJ2-5, with D hard to call. V lost 0 bases to trimming and J lost 5 bases, with 13 bases between them. This CDR3 is 14 amino acids long. From germline, CDR1 is DFQATT and CDR2 SNEGSKA (reference sequence). CDR3 sequence (DNA): TGCAGTGCTAGAGATCCATCCCTGGGGGAGACCCAGTACTTC. As protein: CSARDPSLGETQYF.

This clonotype was picked up many times. The rearrangement uses TRBV7-8 and TRBJ1-1; maybe TRBD1 (5 bases). Trimming took 2 bases from V and 5 from J, leaving 15 bases between them. Germline lookup yields CDR1 SGHVS and CDR2 FQNEAQ. The length of the CDR3 is 15 residues. This CDR3 reads CASSLSRGVGTEAFF. CDR3 sequence (DNA): TGTGCCAGCAGCTTATCTAGGGGAGTCGGTACTGAAGCTTTCTTT.

This clonotype was seen repeatedly, ten times or more. The chain joins TRBV7-2 to TRBJ2-7, with 13 bases identical to TRBD2. This CDR3 has 16 amino acids. V was pared by 2 bases and J by 2 bases, with 3 bases of the junction left unmatched. Germline V gives CDR1 SGHTA, CDR2 FQGNSA. The CDR3 region has the DNA TGTGCCAGCAGCTTACCGGGACTAGCGGGGACCTACGAGCAGTACTTC. This encodes CASSLPGLAGTYEQYF. The full variable domain, with the rest looked up from reference TRBV7-2 and TRBJ2-7, is GAGVSQSPSNKVTEKGKDVELRCDPISGHTALYWYRQSLGQGLEFLIYFQGNSAPDKSGLPSDRFSAERTGGSVSTLTIQRTQQEDSAVYLCASSLPGLAGTYEQYFGPGTRLTVT.

This clonotype was recorded many times. This chain joins TRBV3-1 and TRBJ2-7; D unclear. Germline CDR1 reads LGHDT; CDR2 reads YNNKEL (reference sequence). There are 15 residues in the CDR3. With 1 base removed from V and 4 bases from J, the gap between germline ends came to 14 bases. DNA for the CDR3: TGTGCCAGCAGCCAAGCCGCTGCGATCGAGTACGAGCAGTACTTC. It specifies CASSQAAAIEYEQYF.

This clonotype was counted at least ten times. V usage is TRBV6-1 and J usage is TRBJ1-1; D perhaps matches TRBD1 (6 bases). The CDR3 consists of 15 residues. Trimming stripped 6 bases from V and 3 bases from J, with 17 bases between. Germline loops: CDR1 MNHNS, CDR2 SASEGT. CDR3 amino acids: CASSITTGLDTEAFF. The CDR3 bases are TGTGCCAGCAGCATTACAACAGGGTTGGACACTGAAGCTTTCTTT.

This clonotype has only a few counts. The chain carries TRBV3-1 and TRBJ1-2; D may be TRBD1 (6 bases). V lost 2 bases and J 6 bases, leaving 13 bases between the germline ends. This CDR3 has 14 amino acids. The V gene's germline CDR1 is LGHDT and CDR2 YNNKEL (reference sequence). In nucleotides, the CDR3 is TGTGCCAGCAGCCAACGGGGACATCGAGATGGCTACACCTTC. It encodes CASSQRGHRDGYTF.

V and J are TRBV20-1 and TRBJ2-7; D possibly uses TRBD1 or TRBD2 (6 bases each). Trimming took off 3 bases at V and 5 bases at J, with 20 bases between the two ends. The CDR3 has 15 residues. The germline V gene encodes CDR1 DFQATT and CDR2 SNEGSKA (reference sequence). The CDR3 DNA sequence: TGCAGTGCTAGTAGGGGGGCCGCACAAGGCGACGAGCAGTACTTC. Residues: CSASRGAAQGDEQYF.

Many counts were recorded for this clonotype. This chain connects TRBV12-3 or TRBV12-4 to TRBJ1-5; no clear D. Deletions cut 1 base from V and 4 bases from J, with 8 bases between. The CDR3 loop spans 14 amino acids. The CDR3 coding sequence is TGTGCCAGCAGTTTAGTTTTTGAGAATCAGCCCCAGCATTTT. Amino acids: CASSLVFENQPQHF.

The sample holds many counts of this clonotype. This rearrangement joins TRBV6-1 to TRBJ1-2; tentatively, D is TRBD1 (5 bases). Germline V gene data show CDR1 as MNHNS and CDR2 as SASEGT. V was clipped by 7 bases and J by 10 bases, with 16 bases between them. This CDR3 spans 12 amino acids. In DNA, the CDR3 is TGTGCCAGCACCATGCAGGGCAAGCTCTACACCTTC. Residues: CASTMQGKLYTF.

This clonotype was observed a few times. The rearrangement joins TRBV5-1 to TRBJ2-5; TRBD1 matches 7 bases. CDR3 length equals 15 residues. V dropped 5 bases and J dropped 1; count of bases not matched to a gene: 8. The germline V gene encodes CDR1 SGHRS and CDR2 YFSETQ. DNA of the CDR3: TGCGCCAGCAGACAACCGGGACAGTCCCAAGAGACCCAGTACTTC. Amino acid sequence: CASRQPGQSQETQYF.

The V and J genes are TRBV5-1 and TRBJ2-7, with TRBD2 matching 7 bases. Germline trimming cut 4 bases from V and 5 bases from J; bases unmatched to any gene: 3. This CDR3 is 12 amino acids long. Germline assignment: CDR1 SGHRS and CDR2 YFSETQ. The CDR3 bases are TGCGCCAGCAGCAATGGGGGGGACGAGCAGTACTTC. Translating gives CASSNGGDEQYF. The full variable domain, its missing parts supplied by reference TRBV5-1 and TRBJ2-7, is KAGVTQTPRYLIKTRGQQVTLSCSPISGHRSVSWYQQTPGQGLQFLFEYFSETQRNKGNFPGRFSGRQFSNSRSEMNVSTLELGDSALYLCASSNGGDEQYFGPGTRLTVT.

This clonotype was detected ten times or more. The rearrangement joins TRBV27 to TRBJ2-7; 7 bases line up with TRBD1. CDR3 length: 13 amino acids. J lost 2 bases, V lost 6 bases, and 4 bases had no gene match. CDR1 is MNHEY and CDR2 is SMNVEV in the germline V gene (reference sequence). The CDR3 DNA reads as TGTGCCAGCAGGACAGGGTTTACCTACGAGCAGTACTTC. It yields the protein CASRTGFTYEQYF.

The sample holds many counts of this clonotype. As DNA, the CDR3 is TGTGCCAGCAGTGAACCTGGCGGGAGCTCCTACGAGCAGTACTTC. Translating gives CASSEPGGSSYEQYF. The chain couples TRBV6-1 to TRBJ2-7, with 7 bases fitting TRBD2. Germline CDR1 reads MNHNS; CDR2 reads SASEGT. V lost 2 bases, J lost 0 bases, and 4 bases stayed unmatched. This CDR3 has 15 amino acids.